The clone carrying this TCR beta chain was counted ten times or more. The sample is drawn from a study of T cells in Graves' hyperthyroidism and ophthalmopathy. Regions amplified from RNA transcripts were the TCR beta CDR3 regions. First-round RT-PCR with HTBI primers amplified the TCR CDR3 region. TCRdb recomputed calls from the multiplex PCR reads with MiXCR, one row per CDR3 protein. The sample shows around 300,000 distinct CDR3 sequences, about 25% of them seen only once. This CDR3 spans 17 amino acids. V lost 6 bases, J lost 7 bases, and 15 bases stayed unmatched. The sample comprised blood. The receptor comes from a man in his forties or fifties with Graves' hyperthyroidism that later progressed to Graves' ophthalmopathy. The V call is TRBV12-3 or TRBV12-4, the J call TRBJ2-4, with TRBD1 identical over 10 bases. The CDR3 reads CASSPLSGTGAVNIQYF. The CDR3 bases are TGTGCCAGCAGCCCACTATCCGGGACAGGGGCGGTGAACATTCAGTACTTC.